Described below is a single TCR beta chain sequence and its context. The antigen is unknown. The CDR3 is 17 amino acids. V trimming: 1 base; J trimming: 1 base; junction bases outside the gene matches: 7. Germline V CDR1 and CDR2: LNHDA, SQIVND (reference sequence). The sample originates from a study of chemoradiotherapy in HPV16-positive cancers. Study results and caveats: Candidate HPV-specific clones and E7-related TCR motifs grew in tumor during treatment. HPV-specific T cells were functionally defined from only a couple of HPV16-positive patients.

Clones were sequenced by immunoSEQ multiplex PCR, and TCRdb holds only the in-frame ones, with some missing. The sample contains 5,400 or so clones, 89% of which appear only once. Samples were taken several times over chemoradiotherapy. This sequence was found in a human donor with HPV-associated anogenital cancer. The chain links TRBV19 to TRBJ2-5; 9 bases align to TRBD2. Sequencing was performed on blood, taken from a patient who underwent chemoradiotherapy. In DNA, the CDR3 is TGTGCCAGTAGTATAGTAGGAAGCGGGGGGACCCAAGAGACCCAGTACTTC. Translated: CASSIVGSGGTQETQYF.